What follows describes a single TCR beta chain. The CDR3 loop spans 15 amino acids. Germline CDR1 reads DFQATT; CDR2 reads SNEGSKA (reference sequence). The data originate from a study of monozygotic twins with inflammatory bowel disease. Via template switching, UMIs carrying a 6-nucleotide sample barcode were introduced. With the 5' RACE reads reprocessed, TCRdb shows one record per CDR3 protein and no DNA. The repertoire table contains about 350,000 distinct CDR3 sequences. This chain joins TRBV20-1 and TRBJ2-1; no DNA is available, so the TRBD2 call from TCRdb remains unchecked. Sequenced material: blood. The source of this sequence is a human donor with ulcerative colitis or Crohn's disease, or a healthy co-twin of an affected twin (not recorded which). Here the CDR3 reads CSARIRELAGNEQFF.